These 5 T cell receptor beta chains originate from one sample sequenced in a study of regulatory T cells in long-lasting Graves disease. Time point here: newly diagnosed GD, antithyroid drugs for less than 3 months. Making the TCR library involved RNA that had been extracted from PBMCs. iRepertoire HTBI primers and Arm-PCR of CDR3 regions built TCR beta libraries. TCRdb passed the multiplex PCR reads through MiXCR, listing each CDR3 protein once. Of approximately 560,000 distinct CDR3 sequences listed, roughly 16% are singletons. The sample was also reused in another study, on T cells in Graves' hyperthyroidism and ophthalmopathy.

The sample here was peripheral blood mononuclear cells (PBMCs), taken at new diagnosis, from a patient treated with antithyroid drugs. These receptors were taken from a man between 18 and 29 years old with Graves disease.

This clonotype was recorded at least ten times. V is TRBV11-2 and J is TRBJ2-1; TRBD2 matches 11 bases. Germline-derived CDR1 and CDR2 are SGHAT and FQNNGV. V shed 0 bases, J shed 6 bases, and the junction held 10 bases outside the gene matches. This CDR3 is built from 18 residues. The CDR3 reads CASSLDLAGGRRSNEQFF. As DNA, the CDR3 is TGTGCCAGCAGCTTAGATCTAGCGGGAGGCAGGAGGTCCAATGAGCAGTTCTTC. The full variable domain, completed using reference TRBV11-2 and TRBJ2-1, is EAGVAQSPRYKIIEKRQSVAFWCNPISGHATLYWYQQILGQGPKLLIQFQNNGVVDDSQLPKDRFSAERLKGVDSTLKIQPAKLEDSAVYLCASSLDLAGGRRSNEQFFGPGTRLTVL.

The J gene is TRBJ2-6, the V gene TRBV7-6; possibly TRBD2 for D (6 bases). There are 16 residues in the CDR3. Germline loops: CDR1 SGHVS, CDR2 FNYEAQ. V was clipped by 5 bases and J by 0 bases, with 11 bases between them. The CDR3 loop is CASSKGGFSGANVLTF. The CDR3 region has the DNA TGTGCCAGCAGCAAAGGAGGGTTCTCTGGGGCCAACGTCCTGACTTTC.

Many counts were recorded for this clonotype. The V call is TRBV29-1, the J call TRBJ2-7; 10 nucleotides line up with TRBD2. Losses at the gene ends were 3 bases for V and 4 bases for J; bases not matched to a gene: 9. This CDR3 is 15 amino acids long. Germline values: CDR1 SQVTM, CDR2 ANQGSEA. The CDR3 loop is CSVDFRASGSYEQYF. The CDR3 bases are TGCAGCGTTGATTTCCGGGCTAGCGGGAGTTACGAGCAGTACTTC.

The sample holds many counts of this clonotype. V and J are TRBV5-1 and TRBJ1-2; no reliable D call. The CDR3 contains 16 residues. The germline V and J ends were trimmed by 4 bases and 4 bases, with 20 bases remaining between them. Germline assignment: CDR1 SGHRS and CDR2 YFSETQ. This chain's CDR3 is CASSPRNGTTSYGYTF. CDR3 nucleotides: TGCGCCAGCAGCCCGAGAAACGGTACTACGTCCTATGGCTACACCTTC.

This clonotype came up many times. This chain joins TRBV12-3 or TRBV12-4 and TRBJ2-3, with 9 bases that match TRBD2. This CDR3 is built from 13 residues. V lost 6 bases, J lost 8 bases, and 6 bases stayed unmatched. The CDR3 is CASRREGQGTQYF. The CDR3 DNA sequence: TGTGCCAGCAGGCGGGAGGGCCAAGGTACGCAGTATTTT.